This TCR beta chain appears in the sequencing data of a study of blood T cells in healthy people across ages. This clonotype was observed a few times. V gave up 3 bases and J gave up 6 bases, with 12 bases separating them. The CDR3 spans 14 residues. A sample-barcoded 5' primer and a J-beta primer mix were used in a second PCR of roughly 6 to 11 cycles. Using its own MiXCR run on the 5' RACE reads, TCRdb lists one record per CDR3 protein. The table has roughly 1,100,000 distinct CDR3 sequences, about 23% seen once. The sample was also reused in another study, on T cells of mothers and their children. From that paper: Every mother produced more than 10 million TCR beta CDR3 reads, whereas every child provided about 3 million.

Sequenced: blood. The TCR comes from a girl aged 2-9 years in good health. The chain joins TRBV12-3 or TRBV12-4 to TRBJ2-1; D remains unclear. The CDR3 sequence is CASSLSLDINEQFF. DNA of the CDR3: TGTGCCAGCAGTTTGTCTCTAGACATCAATGAGCAGTTCTTC.